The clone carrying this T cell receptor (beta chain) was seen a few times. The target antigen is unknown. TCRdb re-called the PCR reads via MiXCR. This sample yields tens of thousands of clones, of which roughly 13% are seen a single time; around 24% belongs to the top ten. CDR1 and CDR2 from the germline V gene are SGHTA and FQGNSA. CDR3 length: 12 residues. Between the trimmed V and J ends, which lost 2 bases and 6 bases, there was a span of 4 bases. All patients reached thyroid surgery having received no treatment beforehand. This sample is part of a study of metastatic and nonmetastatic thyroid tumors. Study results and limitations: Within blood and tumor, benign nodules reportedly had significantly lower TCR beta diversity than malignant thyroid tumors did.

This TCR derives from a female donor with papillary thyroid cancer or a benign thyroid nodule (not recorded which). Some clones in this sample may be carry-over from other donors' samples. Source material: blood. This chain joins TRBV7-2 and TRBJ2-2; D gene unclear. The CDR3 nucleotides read TGTGCCAGCAGCTTAATGGCCGGGGAGCTGTTTTTT. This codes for CASSLMAGELFF.